This T cell receptor beta chain came from a study of T cell changes during pregnancy in multiple sclerosis. CDR1 is SGDLS, CDR2 YYNGEE, per germline. The CDR3 runs to 13 residues. The V gene end was trimmed by 4 bases and the J gene end by 8 bases; junction bases not matched to a gene: 8. Data came from immunoSEQ multiplex PCR; TCRdb stores just in-frame clones and leaves some out. The data contain tens of thousands of clones, over 85% of them singletons. This chain connects TRBV9 to TRBJ1-2; TRBD1 matches 7 bases. Material: peripheral blood, obtained after pregnancy. This sequence was found in a female donor in good health, enrolled as a control in a pregnancy study. The CDR3 is CASSTGETSGYTF. The DNA for the CDR3 is TGTGCCAGCAGCACAGGGGAGACGTCAGGCTACACCTTC.